Following are 17 T cell receptor beta chains from one sample sequenced in a study of cytomegalovirus exposure and HLA in healthy donors. Sequencing was performed with immunoSEQ multiplex PCR; in TCRdb, only in-frame clones are kept and a portion is missing. This table has 150,000 to 200,000 clones, about four fifths appearing once. The sample taken for sequencing was PBMCs. The receptor set was obtained from a man aged 18 to 30 in good health and CMV-seropositive.

This chain uses TRBV5-6 with TRBJ2-7; 7 nucleotides match TRBD2. CDR3 length: 13 residues. The germline gives CDR1 SGHDT, CDR2 YYEEEE. V dropped 0 bases and J dropped 6; count of bases not matched to a gene: 3. The CDR3 bases are TGTGCCAGCAGCTTGGGGGGGGGTCCCGAGCAGTACTTC. Its protein is CASSLGGGPEQYF.

The J gene is TRBJ2-2, the V gene TRBV19; 10 nucleotides align to TRBD2. Germline V gene lookup returns CDR1 LNHDA and CDR2 SQIVND (reference sequence). This CDR3 comprises 15 residues. The V gene end was trimmed by 3 bases and the J gene end by 7 bases; junction bases not matched to a gene: 5. CDR3 nucleotides: TGTGCCAGTAGTATCCTAGCGGGAGAGAACGGGGAGCTGTTTTTT. It encodes CASSILAGENGELFF.

The V call is TRBV6-5, the J call TRBJ2-7; D gene uncertain. The germline CDR1 and CDR2 sequences are MNHEY and SVGAGI. This CDR3 has 13 amino acids. V was cut by 2 bases and J by 2 bases, with 7 bases left in between. The CDR3 sequence is CASSYRLTYEQYF. CDR3 coding DNA: TGTGCCAGCAGTTACAGACTTACCTACGAGCAGTACTTC.

This clone showed up just once. The chain joins TRBV20-1 to TRBJ2-5; no definite D call. Germline V gives CDR1 DFQATT, CDR2 SNEGSKA (reference sequence). The CDR3 contains 11 residues. The V gene lost 7 bases and the J gene lost 5 bases, with 11 bases spanning the gap. The CDR3, as DNA: TGCAGTGTGGAAGCGAGGGAGACCCAGTACTTC. Translation gives CSVEARETQYF.

The genes are TRBV15 and TRBJ1-3; TRBD1 might be the D (6 bases). Germline lookup yields CDR1 LNHNV and CDR2 YYDKDF (reference sequence). This CDR3 region has 14 residues. Trimming took 4 bases from V and 2 from J, leaving 9 bases between them. This chain's CDR3 is CATSNYRAGNTIYF. DNA for the CDR3: TGTGCCACCAGCAATTACAGGGCTGGAAACACCATATATTTT.

The chain carries TRBV30 and TRBJ2-6; D is perhaps TRBD2 (6 bases). The germline V and J ends were trimmed by 5 bases and 1 base, with 6 bases remaining between them. Looked up from germline, CDR1 is GTSNPN and CDR2 is SVGIG (reference sequence). CDR3 size: 13 residues. The CDR3 reads CAWGRSGANVLTF. DNA for the CDR3: TGTGCCTGGGGGAGGTCTGGGGCCAACGTCCTGACTTTC.

This chain links TRBV28 with TRBJ1-5, with D possibly being TRBD1 (5 bases). Between the trimmed V and J ends, which lost 5 bases and 2 bases, there was a span of 13 bases. Germline-derived CDR1 and CDR2 are MDHEN and SYDVKM. The CDR3 sequence is 15 residues long. The CDR3 is CASSVRVSGNQPQHF. In nucleotides, the CDR3 is TGTGCCAGCAGTGTCAGGGTGTCTGGCAATCAGCCCCAGCATTTT.

The CDR3 DNA is TGTGCCAGCAGTCCCAGAGGGCAGAACTACGAGCAGTACTTC. Amino acids: CASSPRGQNYEQYF. The V call is TRBV25-1, the J call TRBJ2-7; D perhaps matches TRBD2 (5 bases). The germline CDR1 and CDR2 sequences are MGHDK and SYGVNS. Deletions cut 5 bases from V and 3 bases from J, with 14 bases between. The CDR3 loop spans 14 amino acids.

The gene calls are TRBV7-2 and TRBJ2-1; the D is unclear. From germline, CDR1 is SGHTA and CDR2 FQGNSA. V dropped 6 bases and J dropped 8 bases, with 11 bases sitting between them. The CDR3 runs 12 residues. CDR3 in DNA: TGTGCCAGCAGTCTTAGCCGGGATGAGCAGTTCTTC. This encodes CASSLSRDEQFF. The full variable domain, its missing parts supplied by reference TRBV7-2 and TRBJ2-1, is GAGVSQSPSNKVTEKGKDVELRCDPISGHTALYWYRQSLGQGLEFLIYFQGNSAPDKSGLPSDRFSAERTGGSVSTLTIQRTQQEDSAVYLCASSLSRDEQFFGPGTRLTVL.

This chain connects TRBV6-5 to TRBJ2-7; TRBD1 matches 10 bases. V was clipped by 2 bases and J by 3 bases; unmatched bases: 1. Germline-derived CDR1 and CDR2 are MNHEY and SVGAGI. This CDR3 has 14 amino acids. The CDR3 DNA is TGTGCCAGCAGTTACAGGACAGGGGGCTACGAGCAGTACTTC. It codes for CASSYRTGGYEQYF.

This chain uses TRBV5-1 with TRBJ1-2, with D possibly being TRBD1 (5 bases). CDR1 is SGHRS and CDR2 is YFSETQ in the germline V gene. The length of the CDR3 is 13 residues. Trimming shortened V by 0 bases and J by 8 bases, and 11 bases separated the two germline ends. The DNA for the CDR3 is TGCGCCAGCAGCTTGGCGGAGGGGTTCGGCTACACCTTC. This encodes CASSLAEGFGYTF.

The rearrangement joins TRBV15 to TRBJ2-7; 8 bases line up with TRBD2. CDR3 size: 14 residues. CDR1 and CDR2 from the germline V gene are LNHNV and YYDKDF (reference sequence). The trim removed 5 bases at V and 6 bases at J, leaving 9 bases unmatched. Here the CDR3 reads CATSQGAGAGEQYF. Written as DNA, the CDR3 is TGTGCCACCAGCCAAGGAGCGGGAGCCGGCGAGCAGTACTTC. Full variable domain (missing parts from reference TRBV15 and TRBJ2-7): DAMVIQNPRYQVTQFGKPVTLSCSQTLNHNVMYWYQQKSSQAPKLLFHYYDKDFNNEADTPDNFQSRRPNTSFCFLDIRSPGLGDTAMYLCATSQGAGAGEQYFGPGTRLTVT.

The sample holds many counts of this clone. The chain recombines TRBV5-1 with TRBJ1-2, with 8 bases fitting TRBD1. The germline CDR1 and CDR2 sequences are SGHRS and YFSETQ. J was trimmed by 2 bases and V by 4 bases; bases with no gene match: 4. This CDR3 is built from 14 residues. CDR3 coding DNA: TGCGCCAGCAGCCCCCGGGACAGGAACTATGGCTACACCTTC. Translating it yields CASSPRDRNYGYTF.

This clone was found once. J is TRBJ2-1 and V is TRBV7-9; D unclear. Trimming left V 2 bases short and J 9 bases short, with 5 bases between. Germline CDR1 is SEHNR and CDR2 is FQNEAQ (reference sequence). The CDR3 has 11 residues. The CDR3 region is CASSLTGEQFF. In DNA, the CDR3 is TGTGCCAGCAGCTTAACGGGTGAGCAGTTCTTC.

The gene calls are TRBV27 and TRBJ2-7; weak D call: TRBD1 (6 bases). The germline V gene has CDR1 MNHEY and CDR2 SMNVEV (reference sequence). The CDR3 consists of 15 residues. The V and J ends lost 5 bases and 6 bases respectively, with 20 bases between them. CDR3 nucleotides: TGTGCCAGCAGTATTGACAGGACAGTTGCCTCCGAGCAGTACTTC. This encodes CASSIDRTVASEQYF.

The chain carries TRBV18 and TRBJ1-5; 10 nucleotides agree with TRBD1. Germline V gives CDR1 KGHSH, CDR2 LQKENI. This CDR3 is 16 amino acids long. Unmatched junction bases numbered 3, after V lost 2 bases and J lost 2 bases. The CDR3 sequence: CASSPVGTGGNQPQHF. As DNA, the CDR3 is TGTGCCAGCTCACCAGTGGGGACAGGGGGCAATCAGCCCCAGCATTTT.

The gene calls are TRBV7-9 and TRBJ2-3, with D unclear. V lost 1 base, J lost 0 bases, and 8 bases lay in between. This CDR3 has 15 amino acids. The germline V gene encodes CDR1 SEHNR and CDR2 FQNEAQ (reference sequence). The CDR3 sequence is CASSLGSFSTDTQYF. In DNA, the CDR3 is TGTGCCAGCAGCTTAGGTTCCTTTAGCACAGATACGCAGTATTTT.